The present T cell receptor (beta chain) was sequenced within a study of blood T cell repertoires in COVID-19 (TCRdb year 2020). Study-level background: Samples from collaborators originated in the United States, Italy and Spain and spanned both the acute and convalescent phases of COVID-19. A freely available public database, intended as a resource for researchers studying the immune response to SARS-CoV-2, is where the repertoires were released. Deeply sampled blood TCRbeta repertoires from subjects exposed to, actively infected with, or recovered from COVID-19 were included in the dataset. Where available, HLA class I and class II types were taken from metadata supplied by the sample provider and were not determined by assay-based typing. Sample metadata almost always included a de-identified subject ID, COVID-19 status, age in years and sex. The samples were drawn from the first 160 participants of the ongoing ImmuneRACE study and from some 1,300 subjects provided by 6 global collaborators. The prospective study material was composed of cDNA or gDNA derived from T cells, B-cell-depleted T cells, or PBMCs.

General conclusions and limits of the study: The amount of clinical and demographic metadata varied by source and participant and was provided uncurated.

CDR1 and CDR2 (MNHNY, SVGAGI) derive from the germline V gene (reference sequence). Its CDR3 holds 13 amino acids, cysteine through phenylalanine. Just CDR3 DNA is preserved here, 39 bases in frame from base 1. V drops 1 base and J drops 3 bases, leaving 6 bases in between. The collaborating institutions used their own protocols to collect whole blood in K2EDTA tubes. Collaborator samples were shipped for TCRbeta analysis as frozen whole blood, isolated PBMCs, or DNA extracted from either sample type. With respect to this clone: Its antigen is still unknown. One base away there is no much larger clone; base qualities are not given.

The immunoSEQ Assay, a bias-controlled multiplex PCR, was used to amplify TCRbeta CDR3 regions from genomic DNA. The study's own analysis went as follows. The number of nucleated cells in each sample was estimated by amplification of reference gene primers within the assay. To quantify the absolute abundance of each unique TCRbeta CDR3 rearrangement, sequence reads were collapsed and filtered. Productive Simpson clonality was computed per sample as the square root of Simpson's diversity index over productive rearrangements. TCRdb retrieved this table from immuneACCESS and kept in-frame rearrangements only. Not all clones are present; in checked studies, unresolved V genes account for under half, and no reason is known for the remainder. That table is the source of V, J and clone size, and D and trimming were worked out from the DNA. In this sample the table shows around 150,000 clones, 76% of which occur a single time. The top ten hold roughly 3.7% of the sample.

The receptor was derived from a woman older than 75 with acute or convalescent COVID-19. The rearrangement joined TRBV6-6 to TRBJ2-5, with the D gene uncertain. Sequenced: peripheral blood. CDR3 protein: CASSYLSEETQYF. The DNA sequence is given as TGTGCCAGCAGTTACTTGTCGGAAGAGACCCAGTACTTC.